The 24 T cell receptor beta chains listed next were all sequenced from one sample in a study of T cell changes during pregnancy in multiple sclerosis. The repertoire was sequenced with immunoSEQ multiplex PCR; TCRdb's copy has only in-frame clones and lacks some. Of about 59,000 clones listed, less than 95% are singletons. Sequenced material: CD8+ T cells from peripheral blood mononuclear cells, taken after pregnancy. These TCRs come from a female donor with multiple sclerosis, enrolled in a pregnancy study.

J is TRBJ2-2 and V is TRBV7-9, with 8 positions matching TRBD2. The CDR3 covers 16 residues. The junction had 3 bases not matched to a gene; V was cut back by 2 bases and J by 1 base. CDR1 and CDR2 from the germline V gene are SEHNR and FQNEAQ (reference sequence). The CDR3 DNA follows: TGTGCCAGCAGCTTAACAGCGGGAGAGAACACCGGGGAGCTGTTTTTT. Its protein is CASSLTAGENTGELFF.

The rearrangement uses TRBV27 and TRBJ1-2, with 7 bases lining up with TRBD1. The CDR3 extends over 14 amino acids. The germline V gene has CDR1 MNHEY and CDR2 SMNVEV (reference sequence). Germline trimming cut 1 base from V and 5 bases from J; bases unmatched to any gene: 4. DNA of the CDR3: TGTGCCAGCAGTTTATTTGCAGGGGGTTATGGCTACACCTTC. Its protein product is CASSLFAGGYGYTF.

The sample holds one count of this clone. The DNA for the CDR3 is TGTGCTAGTGGTACGGGACTCGCGGCAGATACGCAGTATTTT. It encodes CASGTGLAADTQYF. J is TRBJ2-3 and V is TRBV12-5, with D possibly being TRBD2 (6 bases). The germline V and J ends were trimmed by 5 bases and 4 bases, with 13 bases remaining between them. This CDR3 comprises 14 residues. Germline loops: CDR1 LGHNT, CDR2 FRNRAP.

J is TRBJ2-1 and V is TRBV13; maybe TRBD1 (6 bases). Looked up from germline, CDR1 is PRHDT and CDR2 is FYEKMQ (reference sequence). The CDR3 is 12 amino acids. Trimming took off 5 bases at V and 6 bases at J, with 8 bases between the two ends. DNA of the CDR3: TGTGCCAGCAGCCTGACAGGCAATGAGCAGTTCTTC. It encodes CASSLTGNEQFF.

A remark on this clone: Distinct nucleotide sequences in the sample also encode this CDR3. The rearrangement links TRBV5-1 to TRBJ2-7, with 9 bases identical to TRBD2. With 0 bases clipped from V and 3 bases from J, the junction kept 1 base outside the gene matches. The CDR3 runs to 14 residues. The germline gives CDR1 SGHRS, CDR2 YFSETQ. CDR3 in amino acids: CASSLVSGSYEQYF. In nucleotides, the CDR3 is TGCGCCAGCAGCTTGGTTAGCGGGAGCTACGAGCAGTACTTC.

The chain combines TRBV2 with TRBJ2-2, with a weak D call TRBD1 (6 bases). The germline CDR1 and CDR2 sequences are SNHLY and FYNNEI. V shed 6 bases and J shed 7 bases, with 15 bases lying between them. There are 14 residues in the CDR3. CDR3 loop: CASREDRGIGELFF. The CDR3 DNA reads as TGTGCCAGCAGGGAGGACAGAGGGATCGGGGAGCTGTTTTTT.

The chain has TRBV28 and TRBJ1-1; D is possibly TRBD1 (5 bases). The CDR3 covers 13 residues. Germline values: CDR1 MDHEN, CDR2 SYDVKM. Trimming stripped 6 bases from V and 0 bases from J, with 8 bases between. The CDR3: CASRQDMNTEAFF. CDR3 bases: TGTGCCAGCAGACAGGACATGAACACTGAAGCTTTCTTT. The variable domain in full, with the rest retrieved from reference TRBV28 and TRBJ1-1, is DVKVTQSSRYLVKRTGEKVFLECVQDMDHENMFWYRQDPGLGLRLIYFSYDVKMKEKGDIPEGYSVSREKKERFSLILESASTNQTSMYLCASRQDMNTEAFFGQGTRLTVV.

The chain employs TRBV4-1 and TRBJ1-1; 8 bases fit TRBD1. Germline loops: CDR1 MGHRA, CDR2 YSYEKL. This CDR3 has 14 amino acids. With 5 bases clipped from V and 1 base from J, the junction kept 3 bases outside the gene matches. This CDR3 reads CASSSGTGNTEAFF. The CDR3 DNA reads as TGCGCCAGCAGCTCCGGGACAGGGAACACTGAAGCTTTCTTT.

The gene calls are TRBV27 and TRBJ2-3; 8 positions match TRBD1. The CDR3 runs to 14 residues. Per germline, CDR1 MNHEY and CDR2 SMNVEV (reference sequence). V lost 8 bases and J lost 3; bases outside the gene matches: 7. The CDR3 loop reads CASGIGQGTDTQYF. Written as DNA, the CDR3 is TGTGCCAGCGGCATCGGACAGGGAACAGATACGCAGTATTTT.

The genes are TRBV29-1 and TRBJ1-1, with D possibly TRBD1 on 6 matching bases. The CDR3 runs 12 residues. Germline lookup yields CDR1 SQVTM and CDR2 ANQGSEA. V gave up 1 base and J gave up 10 bases, with 13 bases separating them. CDR3 bases: TGCAGCGTTGAAGGACAGGAGATCGGAGCTTTCTTT. It yields the protein CSVEGQEIGAFF.

V and J are TRBV13 and TRBJ1-3; no clear D. V lost 11 bases and J lost 3, with 14 bases in between. The CDR3 loop spans 13 amino acids. CDR1 and CDR2 from the germline V gene are PRHDT and FYEKMQ (reference sequence). As DNA, the CDR3 is TGTGCCGGAAGGGAGACGATTGGAAACACCATATATTTT. Translated: CAGRETIGNTIYF.

This chain links TRBV19 with TRBJ1-2; 7 positions agree with TRBD1. CDR3 size: 14 residues. Germline CDR1 and CDR2: LNHDA and SQIVND (reference sequence). J lost 5 bases, V lost 3 bases, and 6 bases had no gene match. The CDR3 spells CASSIGQVAYGYTF. CDR3 bases: TGTGCCAGTAGTATCGGACAGGTCGCGTATGGCTACACCTTC.

The J gene is TRBJ1-2, the V gene TRBV19; weak D call: TRBD1 (6 bases). There are 14 residues in the CDR3. Trimming pared 1 base from V and 2 bases from J, leaving 8 bases between. Looked up from germline, CDR1 is LNHDA and CDR2 is SQIVND (reference sequence). For the CDR3, the DNA is TGTGCCAGTAGTATAGCGACAGGCAACTATGGCTACACCTTC. It codes for CASSIATGNYGYTF.

This clone was counted a few times. The V gene is TRBV5-1, the J gene TRBJ1-2; maybe TRBD1 (5 bases). The CDR3 contains 15 residues. Germline V CDR1 and CDR2: SGHRS, YFSETQ. V lost 0 bases and J lost 4, with 13 bases in between. Here the CDR3 reads CASSLVRGSIYGYTF. The CDR3 DNA reads TGCGCCAGCAGCTTGGTTAGGGGATCCATCTATGGCTACACCTTC.

The chain is built from TRBV11-3 and TRBJ2-5; D ambiguous. Trimming removed 6 bases from V and 0 bases from J, with 11 bases in between. The germline V gene has CDR1 SGHNT and CDR2 YENEEA. The CDR3 length is 14 residues. CDR3 in DNA: TGTGCCAGCAGTCCGCGACTGAACCAAGAGACCCAGTACTTC. The encoded protein is CASSPRLNQETQYF.

The chain has TRBV27 and TRBJ2-7; D gene unclear. Germline V gives CDR1 MNHEY, CDR2 SMNVEV (reference sequence). The CDR3 is made up of 13 amino acids. Trimming removed 2 bases at V and 4 bases at J, with 9 bases between. CDR3 nucleotide sequence: TGTGCCAGCAGTTTAGGCAGTCCGTACGAGCAGTACTTC. Protein: CASSLGSPYEQYF.

The chain combines TRBV6-1 with TRBJ2-1, with a tentative D call TRBD1 (6 bases). V lost 4 bases, J lost 7 bases, and 14 bases lay in between. The CDR3 is 14 residues long. Germline CDR1 and CDR2: MNHNS and SASEGT. CDR3 region: CASSVWGPSNEQFF. CDR3 coding DNA: TGTGCCAGCAGTGTCTGGGGGCCTTCGAATGAGCAGTTCTTC.

The V gene is TRBV29-1, the J gene TRBJ2-1, with D maybe TRBD2 (6 bases). V was pared by 5 bases and J by 5 bases, with 7 bases between. The CDR3 spans 11 residues. Germline V gene data show CDR1 as SQVTM and CDR2 as ANQGSEA. In nucleotides, the CDR3 is TGCAGCGTTTGGAGGGACAATGAGCAGTTCTTC. It yields the protein CSVWRDNEQFF.

The J gene is TRBJ2-5, the V gene TRBV7-9, with D unclear. The CDR3 covers 12 residues. Trimming took 4 bases from V and 3 from J, leaving 6 bases between them. CDR1 and CDR2 (germline): SEHNR, FQNEAQ (reference sequence). CDR3 protein: CASSSGEETQYF. The DNA for the CDR3 is TGTGCCAGCAGCTCAGGCGAAGAGACCCAGTACTTC.

The gene calls are TRBV5-5 and TRBJ2-7; 8 bases are a match to TRBD1. Germline V lookup: CDR1 SGHKS, CDR2 YYEKEE (reference sequence). CDR3 size: 15 residues. V shed 2 bases and J 5 bases; nucleotides not matched to a gene: 9. CDR3 DNA: TGTGCCAGCAGCTTCGACAGGGGCATTCGGGACGAGCAGTACTTC. Amino acids: CASSFDRGIRDEQYF.

This clone showed up just a few times. This sequence joins TRBV15 and TRBJ1-1, with D unresolved. CDR1 LNHNV and CDR2 YYDKDF come from the germline V gene (reference sequence). Trimming took off 0 bases at V and 2 bases at J, with 4 bases between the two ends. CDR3 size: 13 residues. In DNA, the CDR3 is TGTGCCACCAGCAGAGACAGTAACACTGAAGCTTTCTTT. Protein: CATSRDSNTEAFF.

This sequence joins TRBV7-9 and TRBJ1-2; no firm D call. The V end lost 2 bases, the J end lost 4 bases, and 11 bases lay between the germline ends. Germline assignment: CDR1 SEHNR and CDR2 FQNEAQ (reference sequence). The CDR3 runs to 14 residues. Written as DNA, the CDR3 is TGTGCCAGCAGCTTATCTTCGGGAAGCTATGGCTACACCTTC. Translated: CASSLSSGSYGYTF.

The rearrangement links TRBV27 to TRBJ1-2; 9 nucleotides agree with TRBD1. V lost 6 bases, J lost 4 bases, and 3 bases stayed unmatched. The length of the CDR3 is 13 residues. Germline values: CDR1 MNHEY, CDR2 SMNVEV (reference sequence). Here the CDR3 reads CASRQGAPYGYTF. CDR3 coding DNA: TGTGCCAGCAGACAGGGGGCACCCTATGGCTACACCTTC.

This rearrangement joins TRBV27 to TRBJ1-1, with D uncertain. Germline-derived CDR1 and CDR2 are MNHEY and SMNVEV (reference sequence). CDR3 length: 12 amino acids. V gave up 6 bases and J gave up 0 bases, with 5 bases separating them. CDR3 sequence: CASSAMNTEAFF. CDR3 nucleotides: TGTGCCAGCAGCGCGATGAACACTGAAGCTTTCTTT.